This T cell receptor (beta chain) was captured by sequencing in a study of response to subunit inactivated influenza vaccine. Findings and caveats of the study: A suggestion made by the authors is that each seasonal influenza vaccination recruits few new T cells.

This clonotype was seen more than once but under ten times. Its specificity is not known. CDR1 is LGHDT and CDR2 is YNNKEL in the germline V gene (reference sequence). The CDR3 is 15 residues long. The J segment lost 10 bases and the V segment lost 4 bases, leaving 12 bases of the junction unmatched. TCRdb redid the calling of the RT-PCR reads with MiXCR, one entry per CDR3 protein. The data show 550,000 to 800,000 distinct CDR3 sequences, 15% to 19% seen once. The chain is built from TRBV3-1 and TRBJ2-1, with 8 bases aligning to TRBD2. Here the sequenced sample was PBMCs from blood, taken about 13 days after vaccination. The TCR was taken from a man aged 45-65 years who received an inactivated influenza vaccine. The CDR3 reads CASSLKFQPGGEQFF. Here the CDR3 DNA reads TGTGCCAGCAGCCTCAAATTCCAACCGGGAGGGGAGCAGTTCTTC.